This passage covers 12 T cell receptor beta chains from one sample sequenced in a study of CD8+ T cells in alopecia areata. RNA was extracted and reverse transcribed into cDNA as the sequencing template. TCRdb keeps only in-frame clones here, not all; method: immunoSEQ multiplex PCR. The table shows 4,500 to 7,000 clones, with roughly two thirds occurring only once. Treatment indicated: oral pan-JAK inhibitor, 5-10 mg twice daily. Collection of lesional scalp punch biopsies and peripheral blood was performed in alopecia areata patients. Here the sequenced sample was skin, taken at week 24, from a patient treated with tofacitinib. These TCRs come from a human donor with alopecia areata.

In DNA form, the CDR3 reads TGTGCCAGCAGTCGGGAAATCTATAATGAGCAGTTCTTC. It specifies CASSREIYNEQFF. The chain carries TRBV7-2 and TRBJ2-1; TRBD2 might be the D (5 bases). CDR1 and CDR2 from the germline V gene are SGHTA and FQGNSA. The CDR3 spans 13 residues. Deletions cut 6 bases from V and 7 bases from J, with 13 bases between. Using reference TRBV7-2 and TRBJ2-1 for the parts outside the CDR3, the full variable domain is GAGVSQSPSNKVTEKGKDVELRCDPISGHTALYWYRQSLGQGLEFLIYFQGNSAPDKSGLPSDRFSAERTGGSVSTLTIQRTQQEDSAVYLCASSREIYNEQFFGPGTRLTVL.

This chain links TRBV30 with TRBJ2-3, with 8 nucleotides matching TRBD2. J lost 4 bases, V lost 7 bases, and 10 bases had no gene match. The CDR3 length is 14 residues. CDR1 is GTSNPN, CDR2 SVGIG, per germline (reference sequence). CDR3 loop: CASSGGAGADTQYF. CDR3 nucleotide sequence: TGTGCCTCTTCCGGGGGGGCCGGTGCAGATACGCAGTATTTT. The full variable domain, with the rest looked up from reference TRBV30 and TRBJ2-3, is SQTIHQWPATLVQPVGSPLSLECTVEGTSNPNLYWYRQAAGRGLQLLFYSVGIGQISSEVPQNLSASRPQDRQFILSSKKLLLSDSGFYLCASSGGAGADTQYFGPGTRLTVL.

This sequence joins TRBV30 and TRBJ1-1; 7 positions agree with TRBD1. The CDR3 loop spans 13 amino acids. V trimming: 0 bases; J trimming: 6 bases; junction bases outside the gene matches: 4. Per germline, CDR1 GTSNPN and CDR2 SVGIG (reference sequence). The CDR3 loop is CAWSVQGKAEAFF. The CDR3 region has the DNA TGTGCCTGGAGTGTACAGGGGAAGGCTGAAGCTTTCTTT.

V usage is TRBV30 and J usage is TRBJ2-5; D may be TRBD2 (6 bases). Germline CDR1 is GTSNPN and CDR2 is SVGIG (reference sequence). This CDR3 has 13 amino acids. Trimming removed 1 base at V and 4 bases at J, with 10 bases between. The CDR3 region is CAWSAGLIETQYF. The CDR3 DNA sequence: TGTGCCTGGAGTGCGGGACTTATAGAGACCCAGTACTTC.

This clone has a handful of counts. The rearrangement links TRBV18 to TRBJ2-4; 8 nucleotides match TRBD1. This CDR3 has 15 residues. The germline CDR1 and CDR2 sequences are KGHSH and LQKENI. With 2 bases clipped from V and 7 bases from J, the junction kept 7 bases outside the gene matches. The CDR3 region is CASSPRGDRSNIQYF. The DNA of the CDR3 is TGTGCCAGCTCACCAAGGGGGGACAGGTCGAACATTCAGTACTTC.

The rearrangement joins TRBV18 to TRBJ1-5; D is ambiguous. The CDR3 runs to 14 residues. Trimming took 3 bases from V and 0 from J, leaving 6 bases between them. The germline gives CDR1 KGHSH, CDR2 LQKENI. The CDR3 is CASSPDNSNQPQHF. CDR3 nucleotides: TGTGCCAGCTCACCCGACAATAGCAATCAGCCCCAGCATTTT.

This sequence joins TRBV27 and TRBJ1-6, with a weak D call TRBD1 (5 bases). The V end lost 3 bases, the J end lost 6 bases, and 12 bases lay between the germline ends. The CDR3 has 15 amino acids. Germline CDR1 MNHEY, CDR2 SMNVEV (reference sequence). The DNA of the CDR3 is TGTGCCAGCAGTTTGATGAGGGGTGGTAATTCACCCCTCCACTTT. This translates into CASSLMRGGNSPLHF.

CDR3 amino acids: CASSEQGDYEQYF. The CDR3 region has the DNA TGTGCCAGCAGTGAGCAGGGGGACTACGAGCAGTACTTC. The rearrangement uses TRBV2 and TRBJ2-7; 7 nucleotides line up with TRBD1. After removal of 3 bases from V and 3 bases from J, the junction contained 2 bases not matched to a gene. The CDR3 extends over 13 amino acids. Germline CDR1 reads SNHLY; CDR2 reads FYNNEI.

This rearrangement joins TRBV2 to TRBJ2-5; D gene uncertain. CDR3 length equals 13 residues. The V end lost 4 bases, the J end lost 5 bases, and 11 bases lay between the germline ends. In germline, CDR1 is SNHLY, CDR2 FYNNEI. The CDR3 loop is CASSGYPQETQYF. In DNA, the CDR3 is TGTGCCAGCAGTGGTTACCCCCAGGAGACCCAGTACTTC. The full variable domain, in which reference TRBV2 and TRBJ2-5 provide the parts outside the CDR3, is EPEVTQTPSHQVTQMGQEVILRCVPISNHLYFYWYRQILGQKVEFLVSFYNNEISEKSEIFDDQFSVERPDGSNFTLKIRSTKLEDSAMYFCASSGYPQETQYFGPGTRLLVL.

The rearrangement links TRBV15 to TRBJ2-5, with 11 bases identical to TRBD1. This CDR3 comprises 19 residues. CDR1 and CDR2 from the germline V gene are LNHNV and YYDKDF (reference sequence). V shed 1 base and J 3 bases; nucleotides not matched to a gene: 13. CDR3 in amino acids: CATSRVGISGQGEEETQYF. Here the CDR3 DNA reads TGTGCCACCAGCAGAGTAGGAATATCGGGACAGGGGGAGGAAGAGACCCAGTACTTC.

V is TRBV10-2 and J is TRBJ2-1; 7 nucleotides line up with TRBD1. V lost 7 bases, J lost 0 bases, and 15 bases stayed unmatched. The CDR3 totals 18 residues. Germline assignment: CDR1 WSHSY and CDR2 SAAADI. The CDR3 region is CASTEGQSNPSSYNEQFF. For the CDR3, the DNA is TGCGCCAGCACCGAGGGACAGTCCAACCCCAGCTCCTACAATGAGCAGTTCTTC.

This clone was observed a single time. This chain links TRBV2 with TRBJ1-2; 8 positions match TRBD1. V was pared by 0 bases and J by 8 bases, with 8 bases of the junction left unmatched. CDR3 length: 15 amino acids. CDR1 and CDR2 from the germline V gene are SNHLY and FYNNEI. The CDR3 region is CASSEAVRGLEGYTF. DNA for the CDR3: TGTGCCAGCAGTGAAGCGGTCAGGGGGCTCGAGGGCTACACCTTC.